One sample yielded the 5 T cell receptor beta chains listed below, sequenced in a study of T cell repertoires in cytomegalovirus infection. TCRdb re-called the reads with MiXCR, one entry per CDR3 protein. This table has approximately 25,000 distinct CDR3 sequences, around a fifth appearing once. Their cognate antigens are unknown. The specimen was CD8+ T cells from cultured PBMCs, collected from culture after CMV antigen stimulation. The receptors come from a human donor in good health (CMV status not recorded). Some clones in this sample may be carry-over from other donors' samples.

The chain combines TRBV7-2 with TRBJ2-3, with 9 bases lining up with TRBD1. The CDR3 contains 13 residues. The junction had 7 bases not matched to a gene; V was cut back by 10 bases and J by 5 bases. The germline V gene encodes CDR1 SGHTA and CDR2 FQGNSA. CDR3 in amino acids: CATGTGPRDTQYF. CDR3 bases: TGTGCCACCGGGACAGGGCCAAGAGATACGCAGTATTTT.

There are many counts of this clonotype. The chain carries TRBV4-1 and TRBJ1-1, with D tentatively TRBD1 (6 bases). V lost 3 bases, J lost 4 bases, and 18 bases lay in between. Germline assignment: CDR1 MGHRA and CDR2 YSYEKL. The CDR3 contains 16 residues. The CDR3 nucleotides are TGCGCCAGCAGCCAGAGTGGGGGGCTTTTGAGCACTGAAGCTTTCTTT. Its translation is CASSQSGGLLSTEAFF.

This clonotype was observed many times. CDR3 residues: CASSTLYAGSKPQHF. The DNA of the CDR3 is TGTGCCAGCAGCACCCTTTATGCGGGCTCCAAGCCCCAGCATTTT. The chain carries TRBV28 and TRBJ1-5; D is ambiguous. Germline V gives CDR1 MDHEN, CDR2 SYDVKM. V was shortened by 6 bases and J by 8 bases, with 20 bases between the two germline ends. This CDR3 contains 15 residues.

This clonotype was observed a few times. The chain links TRBV5-1 to TRBJ1-1, with no clear D. Germline V gives CDR1 SGHRS, CDR2 YFSETQ. V dropped 0 bases and J dropped 3 bases, with 15 bases sitting between them. CDR3 size: 16 residues. CDR3 in amino acids: CASSLGWEVSYTEAFF. The CDR3 bases are TGCGCCAGCAGCTTGGGCTGGGAGGTTAGCTACACTGAAGCTTTCTTT.

V gene TRBV7-6 combines with J gene TRBJ2-7; D ambiguous. CDR1 SGHVS and CDR2 FNYEAQ come from the germline V gene. The CDR3 has 14 amino acids. Trimming cost V 2 bases and J 4 bases, with 12 bases left between them. The CDR3 nucleotides are TGTGCCAGCAGCTTAAGGAAAAGCAGTTACGAGCAGTACTTC. The encoded protein is CASSLRKSSYEQYF.